This TCR beta chain was sequenced during a study of CD8 T cells in ankylosing spondylitis. CDR1 is ENHRY, CDR2 SYGVKD, per germline. This CDR3 has 15 residues. Trimming cost V 6 bases and J 5 bases, with 19 bases left between them. Whole-study results and caveats: Significant enrichment of disease-linked clones was reportedly seen in matched ankylosing spondylitis synovial fluid.

Each CDR3 protein gets one entry after TCRdb re-called the 5' RACE reads with MiXCR. The sample has 200,000 to 300,000 distinct CDR3 sequences, roughly a quarter seen once. This clonotype was detected ten times or more. Its antigen is still unknown. The specimen was blood, either unsorted or a sorted T cell fraction (not recorded which). This clonotype was sampled from a male donor with ankylosing spondylitis or in good health (not recorded which). This chain uses TRBV10-3 with TRBJ2-5, with a weak D call TRBD2 (6 bases). CDR3 sequence (DNA): TGTGCCATCAGGGCAACGGACGGCGGAGGGGAGACCCAGTACTTC. Translation: CAIRATDGGGETQYF.